This note documents a single T cell receptor beta chain sequence. The antigen is unknown. The donors were in the roughly 110-subject validation cohort; that cohort was separate from the approximately 670-subject first cohort. The length of the CDR3 is 15 residues. Germline assignment: CDR1 KGHSH and CDR2 LQKENI. V lost 2 bases to trimming and J lost 8 bases; unmatched junction nucleotides: 5. This entry is derived from a study of cytomegalovirus exposure and HLA in healthy donors. General observations from the study: Reports showed the classifier diagnosing cytomegalovirus status with high specificity and sensitivity. A list of about 160 TCR beta chains associated with cytomegalovirus was given.

Profiling relied on immunoSEQ multiplex PCR, and the TCRdb table lists in-frame clones only, not all of them. The profile shows 150,000 to 250,000 clones, about 81% of them singletons. Sequences were obtained from PBMCs. This receptor was identified in a woman in her twenties or thirties in good health and CMV-seronegative. The chain employs TRBV18 and TRBJ2-2; 10 bases agree with TRBD2. CDR3 coding DNA: TGTGCCAGCTCACCAGTTACTAGCGGGAAAGGGGAGCTGTTTTTT. Amino acid sequence: CASSPVTSGKGELFF.